This TCR beta chain was sequenced for a study of Graves' ophthalmopathy and Graves' hyperthyroidism. V lost 6 bases and J lost 3, with 12 bases in between. This CDR3 is 14 amino acids long. The authors amplified TCR beta CDR3 regions, and they did so from RNA transcripts for repertoire sequencing. First-round RT-PCR relied on HTBI primers, and a second-round multiplex PCR came next. TCRdb analysed the multiplex PCR reads with MiXCR anew, one entry per CDR3 protein. The sample comprises hundreds of thousands of distinct CDR3 sequences, 35% to 50% of which are singletons, and over 2.5% rests with the top ten. This clonotype was recorded many times. The antigen is undetermined. For donors with ophthalmopathy, the disease showed moderate-to-severe activity, reached CAS ≥3 and NOSPECS ≥4, and had lasted under 3 months. Fresh peripheral blood, roughly 9.8 ml, was the PBMC source. Notes on the study in general: At about 69% sensitivity and approximately 78% specificity, the model predicted progression of the ophthalmopathy.

This receptor was obtained from an adult man with Graves' ophthalmopathy. The rearrangement links TRBV12-3 or TRBV12-4 to TRBJ1-5; D may be TRBD1 (5 bases). Sequenced input: peripheral blood. CDR3 protein: CASRGAGNNQPQHF. Here the CDR3 DNA reads TGTGCCAGCAGAGGGGCGGGTAACAATCAGCCCCAGCATTTT.